The 30 T cell receptor beta chains below were found in one sample sequenced in a study of shared clonotypes between healthy human individuals. Naive CD8 populations comprised CD45RO-negative cells positively selected for CCR7, excluding terminally differentiated effector memory CD45RA+ cells. Sequencing was performed with immunoSEQ multiplex PCR; in TCRdb, only in-frame clones are kept and a portion is missing. Among about 1,900,000 clones listed, roughly 94% were seen once. The sequencing input was naive CD8+ T cells sorted from blood. These receptors all come from a man aged 18 to 29 in good health.

This rearrangement joins TRBV7-9 to TRBJ2-6; no reliable D call. V gave up 1 base and J gave up 1 base, with 14 bases separating them. The CDR3 is 18 amino acids. The germline V gene encodes CDR1 SEHNR and CDR2 FQNEAQ (reference sequence). Here the CDR3 reads CASSLVGQPVSGANVLTF. CDR3 nucleotides: TGTGCCAGCAGCTTAGTTGGGCAGCCAGTATCTGGGGCCAACGTCCTGACTTTC.

CDR3 residues: CASSASDGYNEQFF. For the CDR3, the DNA is TGTGCCAGCTCAGCGTCGGACGGTTACAATGAGCAGTTCTTC. The V and J genes are TRBV18 and TRBJ2-1; D uncertain. V lost 5 bases to trimming and J lost 4 bases, with 12 bases between them. Germline values: CDR1 KGHSH, CDR2 LQKENI. This CDR3 has 14 amino acids.

The CDR3 spells CASSLGRQGQETQYF. The CDR3 nucleotides read TGTGCCAGCAGCTTAGGCCGGCAGGGCCAAGAGACCCAGTACTTC. The chain joins TRBV11-2 to TRBJ2-5; tentative D call: TRBD1 (5 bases). Germline CDR1 reads SGHAT; CDR2 reads FQNNGV. The CDR3 is 15 residues long. V was shortened by 1 base and J by 1 base, with 10 bases between the two germline ends.

The genes are TRBV11-3 and TRBJ2-2; TRBD2 matches at 10 bases. Germline CDR1 is SGHNT and CDR2 is YENEEA. With V trimmed by 5 bases and J by 5 bases, 2 bases remained unmatched. The CDR3 consists of 14 residues. The DNA for the CDR3 is TGTGCCAGCAGCGCGGGACTAGCGACCGGGGAGCTGTTTTTT. Its protein is CASSAGLATGELFF.

A remark on this clone: Other DNA sequences of this sample code for an identical CDR3. The CDR3 sequence is CASSLSGGQETQYF. The CDR3 DNA reads TGTGCCAGCAGCTTGTCCGGGGGACAAGAGACCCAGTACTTC. This chain links TRBV7-9 with TRBJ2-5, with a weak D call TRBD2 (6 bases). The CDR3 has 14 residues. The germline V and J ends were trimmed by 3 bases and 2 bases, with 10 bases remaining between them. CDR1 and CDR2 (germline): SEHNR, FQNEAQ (reference sequence).

The rearrangement uses TRBV14 and TRBJ2-7; 7 positions agree with TRBD2. This CDR3 comprises 14 residues. V lost 8 bases, J lost 5 bases, and 12 bases stayed unmatched. Germline values: CDR1 SGHDN, CDR2 FVKESK. The CDR3 nucleotides read TGTGCCAGCTCGCCGGGGGGAGGTTACCACGAGCAGTACTTC. Its protein is CASSPGGGYHEQYF.

This clone was detected only once. This chain links TRBV5-8 with TRBJ2-2; tentatively, D is TRBD2 (6 bases). The CDR3 runs 16 residues. Germline V gene lookup returns CDR1 SGHTS and CDR2 YDEGEE. The V end was cut by 2 bases, the J end by 0 bases, with 11 bases between. The CDR3: CASSFRDLTNTGELFF. As DNA, the CDR3 is TGTGCCAGCAGCTTCCGGGACTTGACGAACACCGGGGAGCTGTTTTTT.

On this clone itself: Other DNA sequences in this specimen translate into the identical CDR3. The chain is built from TRBV11-2 and TRBJ2-7; TRBD1 might be the D (6 bases). The CDR3 contains 15 residues. Deletions cut 1 base from V and 2 bases from J, with 12 bases between. The germline V gene encodes CDR1 SGHAT and CDR2 FQNNGV. The CDR3 nucleotides read TGTGCCAGCAGCTTAGGTCAGGGGTCCACCTACGAGCAGTACTTC. Translation: CASSLGQGSTYEQYF.

The V gene is TRBV5-1, the J gene TRBJ2-3, with TRBD2 matching 11 bases. The CDR3 totals 16 residues. Trimming cost V 0 bases and J 2 bases; bases outside gene matches: 2. The V gene's germline CDR1 is SGHRS and CDR2 YFSETQ. CDR3 region: CASSLELAGDTDTQYF. Here the CDR3 DNA reads TGCGCCAGCAGCTTGGAACTAGCGGGAGACACAGATACGCAGTATTTT.

Worth noting for this clone: Additional DNA sequences in this sample encode the identical CDR3. The V and J genes are TRBV13 and TRBJ2-3; D gene unclear. V was cut by 0 bases and J by 2 bases, with 3 bases left in between. The germline gives CDR1 PRHDT, CDR2 FYEKMQ (reference sequence). This CDR3 is built from 13 residues. CDR3 in DNA: TGTGCCAGCAGCTTAGGAAACACAGATACGCAGTATTTT. Protein: CASSLGNTDTQYF.

This chain links TRBV4-1 with TRBJ2-7; 7 positions agree with TRBD1. This CDR3 spans 15 amino acids. V shed 1 base, J shed 2 bases, and the junction held 5 bases outside the gene matches. Germline V CDR1 and CDR2: MGHRA, YSYEKL. The CDR3 nucleotides are TGCGCCAGCAGCCAAGGTGGCAGGGGGACCTACGAGCAGTACTTC. Residues: CASSQGGRGTYEQYF.

The gene calls are TRBV6-5 and TRBJ1-2; no definite D call. The CDR3 is 13 amino acids. Germline loops: CDR1 MNHEY, CDR2 SVGAGI. V was trimmed by 5 bases and J by 2 bases, leaving 9 bases between them. For the CDR3, the DNA is TGTGCCAGCAGTCCCGGGAGGAACTATGGCTACACCTTC. Protein product: CASSPGRNYGYTF.

J is TRBJ2-3 and V is TRBV7-2; D remains ambiguous. Between the trimmed V and J ends, which lost 5 bases and 4 bases, there was a span of 7 bases. The CDR3 sequence is 12 residues long. CDR1 and CDR2 (germline): SGHTA, FQGNSA. CDR3 sequence: CASSPPPDTQYF. CDR3 bases: TGTGCCAGCAGCCCTCCACCAGATACGCAGTATTTT.

V gene TRBV6-5 combines with J gene TRBJ1-1; a weak D match, TRBD1 (6 bases). The germline V gene has CDR1 MNHEY and CDR2 SVGAGI. CDR3 length: 14 amino acids. Trimming took off 4 bases at V and 4 bases at J, with 13 bases between the two ends. CDR3 amino acids: CASSWQGGRTEAFF. DNA of the CDR3: TGTGCCAGCAGTTGGCAAGGGGGTCGCACTGAAGCTTTCTTT.

J is TRBJ2-7 and V is TRBV30, with 8 bases that match TRBD1. Looked up from germline, CDR1 is GTSNPN and CDR2 is SVGIG (reference sequence). The trim removed 1 base at V and 6 bases at J, leaving 8 bases unmatched. The CDR3 consists of 14 residues. The CDR3 nucleotides read TGTGCCTGGAGTGGGACAGGGCGACCTAGCGAGCAGTACTTC. It is translated as CAWSGTGRPSEQYF. The whole variable domain, filled in from reference TRBV30 and TRBJ2-7, reads SQTIHQWPATLVQPVGSPLSLECTVEGTSNPNLYWYRQAAGRGLQLLFYSVGIGQISSEVPQNLSASRPQDRQFILSSKKLLLSDSGFYLCAWSGTGRPSEQYFGPGTRLTVT.

The chain recombines TRBV5-6 with TRBJ1-5; no firm D call. The CDR3 loop spans 17 amino acids. Per the germline V gene, CDR1 is SGHDT and CDR2 is YYEEEE. V lost 0 bases, J lost 3 bases, and 16 bases lay in between. CDR3 nucleotides: TGTGCCAGCAGCTTGGACATTGGTCAGCCTGACAATCAGCCCCAGCATTTT. Translated, it gives CASSLDIGQPDNQPQHF.

The chain has TRBV5-1 and TRBJ2-1, with D possibly TRBD1 on 7 matching bases. Germline CDR1 and CDR2: SGHRS and YFSETQ. Trimming shortened V by 3 bases and J by 7 bases, and 17 bases separated the two germline ends. This CDR3 contains 15 residues. The CDR3 DNA is TGCGCCAGCAGCTACAGGGGAGGTGCTAATAATGAGCAGTTCTTC. Translated, it gives CASSYRGGANNEQFF.

This clone has only one observation. The rearrangement uses TRBV7-9 and TRBJ2-7; D call uncertain. CDR3 size: 15 residues. V was clipped by 1 base and J by 3 bases, with 13 bases between them. CDR1 and CDR2 from the germline V gene are SEHNR and FQNEAQ (reference sequence). CDR3 sequence reads: CASSLGSTNSYEQYF. The DNA for the CDR3 is TGTGCCAGCAGCTTAGGATCTACCAATAGCTACGAGCAGTACTTC.

This rearrangement joins TRBV27 to TRBJ2-1; 9 bases line up with TRBD1. The CDR3 spans 14 residues. CDR1 is MNHEY and CDR2 is SMNVEV in the germline V gene (reference sequence). Trimming cost V 7 bases and J 6 bases; bases outside gene matches: 7. CDR3 bases: TGTGCCAGCACCACGACAGGGGGACTCAATGAGCAGTTCTTC. Translated: CASTTTGGLNEQFF.

The chain joins TRBV29-1 to TRBJ2-7, with D possibly TRBD1 on 6 matching bases. This CDR3 contains 14 residues. Trimming took off 7 bases at V and 3 bases at J, with 19 bases between the two ends. CDR1 SQVTM and CDR2 ANQGSEA come from the germline V gene. CDR3 coding DNA: TGCAGCGCCGCCTCAGGGGCAGCCCTCTACGAGCAGTACTTC. Translation: CSAASGAALYEQYF.

The chain joins TRBV27 to TRBJ2-7; 9 bases are a match to TRBD1. The CDR3 is 16 residues long. Germline CDR1 is MNHEY and CDR2 is SMNVEV (reference sequence). After removal of 5 bases from V and 6 bases from J, the junction contained 14 bases not matched to a gene. CDR3 nucleotide sequence: TGTGCCAGCAGTGCCACTACAGGGGGCGCCTACGGCGAGCAGTACTTC. Its translation is CASSATTGGAYGEQYF.

The gene calls are TRBV6-1 and TRBJ1-1; 8 nucleotides line up with TRBD1. CDR1 is MNHNS, CDR2 SASEGT, per germline. V shed 3 bases, J shed 0 bases, and the junction held 3 bases outside the gene matches. The CDR3 contains 15 residues. The CDR3 nucleotides read TGTGCCAGCAGTGACGGACAGGGATTGAACACTGAAGCTTTCTTT. Translation: CASSDGQGLNTEAFF.

With respect to this clone: Other DNA sequences in the sample encode the same CDR3. The chain carries TRBV6-5 and TRBJ2-2; no clear D gene. Germline-derived CDR1 and CDR2 are MNHEY and SVGAGI. Trimming left V 3 bases short and J 3 bases short, with 5 bases between. The CDR3 length is 13 residues. CDR3 loop: CASSYKYTGELFF. CDR3 nucleotide sequence: TGTGCCAGCAGTTATAAGTACACCGGGGAGCTGTTTTTT.

The CDR3 DNA reads TGTGCCAGCAGCTTAACTAGCGGGGGGGAGACCCAGTACTTC. Translated, it gives CASSLTSGGETQYF. The V gene is TRBV11-2, the J gene TRBJ2-5, with 12 bases that match TRBD2. This CDR3 spans 14 amino acids. Germline V CDR1 and CDR2: SGHAT, FQNNGV. V shed 2 bases, J shed 5 bases, and the junction held 0 bases outside the gene matches.

This clone was found once. Germline is not matched at one junction end, which may reflect a read error. The V gene is TRBV7-7, the J gene TRBJ2-7; TRBD1 matches 10 bases. Germline V gene data show CDR1 as SSHAT and CDR2 as FNYEAQ (reference sequence). The CDR3 covers 15 residues. Here the CDR3 DNA reads TGTGCTAGCAGCATCGGACAGGGGGTTCTCTACGAGCAGTACTTC. The encoded protein is CASSIGQGVLYEQYF.

The chain links TRBV6-1 to TRBJ2-5; D is ambiguous. V dropped 2 bases and J dropped 4 bases, with 8 bases sitting between them. The CDR3 consists of 13 residues. Germline V gene sequence: CDR1 MNHNS, CDR2 SASEGT. CDR3 coding DNA: TGTGCCAGCAGTGAATTGGCCGGAGAGACCCAGTACTTC. Translation gives CASSELAGETQYF.

The rearrangement uses TRBV28 and TRBJ1-1; no reliable D call. Trimming left V 3 bases short and J 5 bases short, with 10 bases between. This CDR3 has 13 amino acids. The V gene's germline CDR1 is MDHEN and CDR2 SYDVKM. DNA for the CDR3: TGTGCCAGCAGTTTTGTCGCGAGGACTGAAGCTTTCTTT. Translating gives CASSFVARTEAFF.

The gene calls are TRBV5-1 and TRBJ2-7; TRBD1 or TRBD2 may be the D gene (6 bases each). Germline CDR1 SGHRS, CDR2 YFSETQ. CDR3 length: 16 amino acids. V was trimmed by 5 bases and J by 1 base, leaving 19 bases between them. For the CDR3, the DNA is TGCGCCAGCAGACCTTCGGGGGCTTTAACTTCCTACGAGCAGTACTTC. Protein product: CASRPSGALTSYEQYF. The full variable domain, rest sourced from reference TRBV5-1 and TRBJ2-7, is KAGVTQTPRYLIKTRGQQVTLSCSPISGHRSVSWYQQTPGQGLQFLFEYFSETQRNKGNFPGRFSGRQFSNSRSEMNVSTLELGDSALYLCASRPSGALTSYEQYFGPGTRLTVT.

The chain is built from TRBV23-1 and TRBJ2-3; 9 bases line up with TRBD1. TRBV23-1 is identified as an open reading frame with a role that is uncertain. The CDR3 is 16 residues long. V shed 1 base, J shed 2 bases, and the junction held 4 bases outside the gene matches. CDR3 in amino acids: CASSQLGDRDTDTQYF. CDR3 in DNA: TGCGCCAGCAGTCAATTGGGGGACAGGGACACAGATACGCAGTATTTT.

This clone appeared a single time. The same CDR3 arises from other DNA sequences in this sample as well. The genes are TRBV9 and TRBJ2-5, with no clear D. This CDR3 spans 14 amino acids. The germline gives CDR1 SGDLS, CDR2 YYNGEE. The V gene lost 3 bases and the J gene lost 1 base, with 10 bases spanning the gap. The CDR3 is CASSGSGIQETQYF. As DNA, the CDR3 is TGTGCCAGCAGCGGGAGTGGGATCCAAGAGACCCAGTACTTC.